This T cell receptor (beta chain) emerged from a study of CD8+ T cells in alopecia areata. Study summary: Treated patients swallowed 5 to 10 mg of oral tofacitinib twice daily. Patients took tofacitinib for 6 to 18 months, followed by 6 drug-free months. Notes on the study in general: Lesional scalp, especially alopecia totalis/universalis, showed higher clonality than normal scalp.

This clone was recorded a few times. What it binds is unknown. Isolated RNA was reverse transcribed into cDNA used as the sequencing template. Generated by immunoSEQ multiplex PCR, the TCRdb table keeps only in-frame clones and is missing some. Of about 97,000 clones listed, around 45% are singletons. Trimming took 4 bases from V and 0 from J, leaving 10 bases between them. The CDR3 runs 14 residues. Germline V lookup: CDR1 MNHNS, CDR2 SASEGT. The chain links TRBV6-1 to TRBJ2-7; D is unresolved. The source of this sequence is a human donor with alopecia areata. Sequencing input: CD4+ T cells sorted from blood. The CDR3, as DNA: TGTGCCAGCAGTGGGTCTCCGTACTCCTACGAGCAGTACTTC. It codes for CASSGSPYSYEQYF.